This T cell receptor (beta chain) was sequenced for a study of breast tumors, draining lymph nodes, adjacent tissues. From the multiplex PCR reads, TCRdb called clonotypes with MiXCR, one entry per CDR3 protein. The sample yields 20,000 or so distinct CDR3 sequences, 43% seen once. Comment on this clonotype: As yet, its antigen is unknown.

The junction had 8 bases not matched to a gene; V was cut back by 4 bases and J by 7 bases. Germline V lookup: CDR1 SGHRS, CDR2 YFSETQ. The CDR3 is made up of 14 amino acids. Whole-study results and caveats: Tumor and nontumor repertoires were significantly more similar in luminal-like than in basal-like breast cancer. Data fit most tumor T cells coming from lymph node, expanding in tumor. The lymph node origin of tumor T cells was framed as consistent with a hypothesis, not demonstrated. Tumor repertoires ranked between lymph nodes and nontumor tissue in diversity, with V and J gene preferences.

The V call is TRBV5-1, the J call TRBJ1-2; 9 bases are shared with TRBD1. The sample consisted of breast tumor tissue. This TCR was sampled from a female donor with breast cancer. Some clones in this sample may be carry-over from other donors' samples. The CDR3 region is CASSTLQGAGGYTF. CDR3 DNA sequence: TGCGCCAGCAGCACACTACAGGGGGCGGGTGGCTACACCTTC.